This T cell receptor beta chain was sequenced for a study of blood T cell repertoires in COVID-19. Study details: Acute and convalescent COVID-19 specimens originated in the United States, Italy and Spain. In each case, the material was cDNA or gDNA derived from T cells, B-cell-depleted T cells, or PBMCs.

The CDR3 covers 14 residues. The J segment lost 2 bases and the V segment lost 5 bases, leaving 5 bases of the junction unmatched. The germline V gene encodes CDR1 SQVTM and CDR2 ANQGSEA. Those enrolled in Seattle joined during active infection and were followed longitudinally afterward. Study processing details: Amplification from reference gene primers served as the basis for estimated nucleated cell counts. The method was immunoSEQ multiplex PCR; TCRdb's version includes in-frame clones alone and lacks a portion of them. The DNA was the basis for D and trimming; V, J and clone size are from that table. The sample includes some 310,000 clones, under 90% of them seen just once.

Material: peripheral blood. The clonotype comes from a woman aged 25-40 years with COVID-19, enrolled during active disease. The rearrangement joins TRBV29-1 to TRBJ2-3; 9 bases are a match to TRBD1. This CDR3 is CSVFTQGATDTQYF. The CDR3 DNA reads TGCAGCGTTTTCACACAGGGGGCCACAGATACGCAGTATTTT.